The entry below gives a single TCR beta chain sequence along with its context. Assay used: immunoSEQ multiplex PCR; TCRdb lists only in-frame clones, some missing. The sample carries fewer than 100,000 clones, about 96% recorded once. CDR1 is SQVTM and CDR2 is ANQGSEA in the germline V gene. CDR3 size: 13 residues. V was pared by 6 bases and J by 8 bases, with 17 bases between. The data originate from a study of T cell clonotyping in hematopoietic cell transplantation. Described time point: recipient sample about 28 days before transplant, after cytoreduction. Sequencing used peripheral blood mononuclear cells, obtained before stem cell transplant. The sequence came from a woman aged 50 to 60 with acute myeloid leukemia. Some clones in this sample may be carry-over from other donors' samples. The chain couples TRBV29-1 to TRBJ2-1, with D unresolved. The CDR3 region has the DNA TGCAGCGTGGGGTCGGCAAGACTCTATGAGCAGTTCTTC. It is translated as CSVGSARLYEQFF.